The 5 T cell receptor beta chains below were found in one sample sequenced in a study of T-cell reconstitution after alpha-beta-depleted transplantation in children. Preparation of the TCRbeta library involved a method that used unique molecular identifiers. TCRdb itself ran the PCR reads through MiXCR, one entry per CDR3 protein. The repertoire consists of 150,000 to 200,000 distinct CDR3 sequences, with roughly 7.5% occurring once and the leading ten covering around 2.7%. The specimen comprised PBMCs from the stem cell graft donor, sampled from the stem cell graft. The receptors derive from a human donor who donated a stem cell graft to a child with Wiskott-Aldrich syndrome.

This clonotype was counted only a few times. The rearrangement uses TRBV6-1 and TRBJ1-4, with a possible D match to TRBD1 (5 bases). The CDR3 has 14 residues. The V gene lost 6 bases and the J gene lost 10 bases, with 18 bases spanning the gap. In germline, CDR1 is MNHNS, CDR2 SASEGT. The CDR3 loop reads CASRSGLLYGKLFF. As DNA, the CDR3 is TGTGCCAGCAGGTCGGGACTATTATACGGAAAACTGTTTTTT.

This clonotype showed up many times. The chain recombines TRBV12-3 or TRBV12-4 with TRBJ2-7; D not certain. The CDR3 has 13 amino acids. Trimming took off 5 bases at V and 1 base at J, with 9 bases between the two ends. CDR3 coding DNA: TGTGCCAGCAGTCTTGCTGAGTCCTACGAGCAGTACTTC. This encodes CASSLAESYEQYF.

The chain uses TRBV2 and TRBJ2-3; 7 bases align to TRBD1. The V segment lost 5 bases and the J segment 0 bases; nucleotides outside the gene matches: 2. Germline-derived CDR1 and CDR2 are SNHLY and FYNNEI. The CDR3 extends over 14 amino acids. The CDR3 region has the DNA TGTGCCAGCAGTCGACAGGGTAGCACAGATACGCAGTATTTT. Protein sequence: CASSRQGSTDTQYF.

This clonotype showed up many times. The V gene is TRBV12-3 or TRBV12-4, the J gene TRBJ2-1; 12 bases map to TRBD1. The CDR3 loop spans 17 amino acids. V trimming: 5 bases; J trimming: 8 bases; junction bases outside the gene matches: 13. The chain's CDR3 is CASSNYGGTGGQDEQFF. Here the CDR3 DNA reads TGTGCCAGCAGTAATTACGGAGGGACAGGGGGCCAGGATGAGCAGTTCTTC.

There are many counts of this clonotype. The CDR3 here is CSAGWETQYF. The DNA for the CDR3 is TGCAGTGCTGGGTGGGAGACCCAGTACTTC. The V call is TRBV20-1, the J call TRBJ2-5, with D uncertain. The length of the CDR3 is 10 residues. Trimming removed 5 bases at V and 5 bases at J, with 6 bases between. The germline gives CDR1 DFQATT, CDR2 SNEGSKA (reference sequence).